A single sample is the source of the 3 T cell receptor beta chains below, sequenced in a study of blood T cell repertoires in COVID-19. Using immunoSEQ multiplex PCR, the repertoire was profiled, and TCRdb retains in-frame clones only, with some absent. The sample has more than 350,000 clones; about 86% are singletons. Sample: PBMCs or T cells enriched from blood (not recorded which). These receptors were obtained from a woman in her forties or fifties who had recovered from COVID-19.

This sequence joins TRBV27 and TRBJ2-7; 10 bases fit TRBD1. CDR3 length equals 14 residues. Unmatched junction bases numbered 8, after V lost 7 bases and J lost 5 bases. Germline V CDR1 and CDR2: MNHEY, SMNVEV (reference sequence). The chain's CDR3 is CASKPGQGRHEQYF. In nucleotides, the CDR3 is TGTGCCAGCAAACCGGGACAGGGGCGTCACGAGCAGTACTTC.

This chain joins TRBV5-1 and TRBJ2-7; TRBD2 agrees at 11 bases. Looked up from germline, CDR1 is SGHRS and CDR2 is YFSETQ. The CDR3 covers 15 residues. V was clipped by 4 bases and J by 2 bases; unmatched bases: 5. The CDR3 spells CASSNEGLAAYEQYF. CDR3 DNA sequence: TGCGCCAGCAGCAACGAGGGACTAGCGGCCTACGAGCAGTACTTC.

Comment on this clone: Germline is not matched at one junction end, which may reflect a read error. This sequence joins TRBV30 and TRBJ1-2; TRBD1 matches 7 bases. CDR1 GTSNPN and CDR2 SVGIG come from the germline V gene (reference sequence). The CDR3 length is 11 residues. The CDR3 sequence: CAWSPQDRLFF. Here the CDR3 DNA reads TGTGCCTGGAGTCCGCAGGACAGGCTGTTCTTC.